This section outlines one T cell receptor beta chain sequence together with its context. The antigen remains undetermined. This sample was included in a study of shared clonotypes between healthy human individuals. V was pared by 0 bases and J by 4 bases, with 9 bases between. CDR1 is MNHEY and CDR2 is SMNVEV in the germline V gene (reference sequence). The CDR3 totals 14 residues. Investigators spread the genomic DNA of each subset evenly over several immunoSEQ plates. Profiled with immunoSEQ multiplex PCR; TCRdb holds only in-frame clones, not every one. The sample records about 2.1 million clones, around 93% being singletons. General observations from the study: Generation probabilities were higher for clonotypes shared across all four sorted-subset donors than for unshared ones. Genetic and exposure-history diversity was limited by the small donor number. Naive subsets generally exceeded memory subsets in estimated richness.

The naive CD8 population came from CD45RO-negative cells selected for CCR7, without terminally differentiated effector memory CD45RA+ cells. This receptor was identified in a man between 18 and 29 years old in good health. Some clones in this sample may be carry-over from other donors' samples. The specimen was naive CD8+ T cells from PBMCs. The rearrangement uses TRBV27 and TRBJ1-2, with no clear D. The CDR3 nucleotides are TGTGCCAGCAGTTTATCGCGGCAGTCCTATGGCTACACCTTC. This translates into CASSLSRQSYGYTF.